The present entry profiles one T cell receptor beta chain with its context. The sample originates from a study of blood T cell repertoires in COVID-19. Study-level background: The United States, Italy and Spain were the sources of the acute and convalescent COVID-19 samples. Sample material is recorded as cDNA or gDNA derived from T cells, B-cell-depleted T cells, or PBMCs.

As originally analysed: Researchers report that nucleated cell counts were estimated from reference gene primer amplification. Here immunoSEQ multiplex PCR was the method, and the copy in TCRdb shows in-frame clones only, minus some. V and J calls and clone size are those listed in that table; D and trimming were worked out from the DNA. The table shows about 150,000 clones, with nearly 85% occurring only once. Trimming pared 10 bases from V and 3 bases from J, leaving 9 bases between. Germline values: CDR1 ENHRY, CDR2 SYGVKD. The CDR3 consists of 12 residues. Sequences were obtained from peripheral blood. The sequence was collected from a human donor in a cohort sampled during active COVID-19. The chain joins TRBV10-3 to TRBJ2-2, with a tentative D call TRBD2 (6 bases). The CDR3, as DNA: TGTGCCACAAAGCGGGACACCGGGGAGCTGTTTTTT. It is translated as CATKRDTGELFF.